These T cell receptor beta chains were read from a single sample in a study of blood T cell repertoires in COVID-19. This table comes from immunoSEQ multiplex PCR, and its TCRdb copy is limited to in-frame clones, with some not included. The sample consists of 200,000 to 250,000 clones, 83% of them appearing once. The specimen sequenced was PBMCs or T cells enriched from blood (not recorded which). All receptors come from a woman in her thirties or forties who had been exposed to COVID-19. Both conserved end residues are part of each CDR3. D genes are given only for firm matches. Clone size is shown for a subset of rows, as once, few, many or a class of expanded clone.

v_call: TRBV18
j_call: TRBJ1-3
d_call: .
clone_size: .
cdr3_aa: CASHSDGSSGNTIYF
cdr3_nt: TGTGCCAGCCACTCGGACGGGAGCTCTGGAAACACCATATATTTT

v_call: TRBV3-1/TRBV3-2
j_call: TRBJ2-2
d_call: TRBD2
clone_size: .
cdr3_aa: CASSQDVGGGAPNTGELFF
cdr3_nt: TGTGCCAGCAGCCAAGACGTAGGCGGGGGGGCTCCGAACACCGGGGAGCTGTTTTTT

v_call: TRBV4-2
j_call: TRBJ1-2
d_call: TRBD1
clone_size: .
cdr3_aa: CASSQDPGTGGASGYTF
cdr3_nt: TGTGCCAGCAGCCAAGATCCGGGGACAGGGGGCGCCTCTGGCTACACCTTC

v_call: TRBV4-2
j_call: TRBJ1-2
d_call: TRBD1
clone_size: .
cdr3_aa: CASSQWTGGGYGYTF
cdr3_nt: TGTGCCAGCAGTCAATGGACAGGGGGCGGCTATGGCTACACCTTC

v_call: TRBV20-1
j_call: TRBJ1-1
d_call: .
clone_size: .
cdr3_aa: CSATGNTEAFF
cdr3_nt: TGCAGTGCAACGGGAAACACTGAAGCTTTCTTT

v_call: TRBV28
j_call: TRBJ1-2
d_call: .
clone_size: once
cdr3_aa: CASRIGSTGGYTF
cdr3_nt: TGTGCCAGCAGGATCGGGAGTACGGGGGGCTACACCTTC

v_call: TRBV2
j_call: TRBJ2-1
d_call: .
clone_size: .
cdr3_aa: CASRWEAETEQFF
cdr3_nt: TGTGCCAGCAGGTGGGAGGCCGAGACTGAGCAGTTCTTC

v_call: TRBV7-2
j_call: TRBJ2-7
d_call: TRBD1
clone_size: .
cdr3_aa: CASSPQGSSGEQYF
cdr3_nt: TGTGCCAGCAGCCCACAGGGGTCTTCGGGAGAGCAGTACTTC

v_call: TRBV6-1
j_call: TRBJ1-2
d_call: .
clone_size: .
cdr3_aa: CASSEDKFYGYTF
cdr3_nt: TGTGCCAGCAGTGAAGACAAATTCTATGGCTACACCTTC

v_call: TRBV4-3
j_call: TRBJ2-1
d_call: .
clone_size: .
cdr3_aa: CASSQDQGRGNEQFF
cdr3_nt: TGCGCCAGCAGCCAAGACCAGGGGAGGGGAAATGAGCAGTTCTTC

v_call: TRBV2
j_call: TRBJ2-1
d_call: TRBD2
clone_size: .
cdr3_aa: CASSEAGTRQFF
cdr3_nt: TGTGCCAGCAGTGAAGCGGGGACTAGACAGTTCTTC

v_call: TRBV5-1
j_call: TRBJ1-3
d_call: .
clone_size: .
cdr3_aa: CASQGGTGNTIYF
cdr3_nt: TGCGCCTCCCAAGGGGGAACTGGAAACACCATATATTTT

v_call: TRBV3-1/TRBV3-2
j_call: TRBJ1-2
d_call: TRBD1
clone_size: few
cdr3_aa: CASSPGTGNYGYTF
cdr3_nt: TGTGCCAGCAGCCCCGGGACAGGAAACTATGGCTACACCTTC

v_call: TRBV7-9
j_call: TRBJ1-5
d_call: TRBD1
clone_size: .
cdr3_aa: CASSPGTGLGNQPQHF
cdr3_nt: TGTGCCAGCAGCCCCGGGACAGGGCTGGGCAATCAGCCCCAGCATTTT

v_call: TRBV7-9
j_call: TRBJ1-5
d_call: TRBD1
clone_size: .
cdr3_aa: CASSPRDRGSNQPQHF
cdr3_nt: TGTGCCAGCAGCCCAAGAGACAGGGGTAGCAATCAGCCCCAGCATTTT

v_call: TRBV7-9
j_call: TRBJ1-5
d_call: .
clone_size: .
cdr3_aa: CASSSSRDQPQHF
cdr3_nt: TGTGCCAGCAGCTCAAGCAGGGATCAGCCCCAGCATTTT

v_call: TRBV11-2
j_call: TRBJ2-5
d_call: TRBD2
clone_size: .
cdr3_aa: CASTPTATSRETQYF
cdr3_nt: TGTGCCAGCACTCCCACCGCGACTAGCAGGGAGACCCAGTACTTC

v_call: TRBV20-1
j_call: TRBJ2-1
d_call: .
clone_size: .
cdr3_aa: CSASGGNEQFF
cdr3_nt: TGCAGTGCTAGCGGGGGAAATGAGCAGTTCTTC

v_call: TRBV7-2
j_call: TRBJ1-1
d_call: .
clone_size: .
cdr3_aa: CASSLWAGVNTEAFF
cdr3_nt: TGTGCCAGCAGCTTATGGGCAGGGGTGAACACTGAAGCTTTCTTT

v_call: TRBV3-1/TRBV3-2
j_call: TRBJ1-4
d_call: TRBD1
clone_size: .
cdr3_aa: CASSDRDGEKLFF
cdr3_nt: TGTGCCAGCAGCGACAGGGACGGTGAAAAACTGTTTTTT

v_call: TRBV7-2
j_call: TRBJ1-1
d_call: TRBD1
clone_size: .
cdr3_aa: CASSRDRGGTEAFF
cdr3_nt: TGTGCCAGCAGCAGAGACAGGGGTGGTACTGAAGCTTTCTTT

v_call: TRBV7-2
j_call: TRBJ2-5
d_call: .
clone_size: .
cdr3_aa: CASSLDVAARETQYF
cdr3_nt: TGTGCCAGCAGCTTAGACGTGGCTGCCCGAGAGACCCAGTACTTC

v_call: TRBV7-9
j_call: TRBJ1-2
d_call: .
clone_size: .
cdr3_aa: CASSLPGIAYGYTF
cdr3_nt: TGTGCCAGCAGCTTGCCGGGGATTGCCTATGGCTACACCTTC

v_call: TRBV27
j_call: TRBJ1-1
d_call: .
clone_size: .
cdr3_aa: CANRGRGGAVGIRTEAFF
cdr3_nt: TGTGCCAACCGAGGGCGAGGAGGGGCGGTGGGAATAAGAACTGAAGCTTTCTTT

v_call: TRBV18
j_call: TRBJ2-3
d_call: TRBD1
clone_size: once
cdr3_aa: CASSLGQGTDTQYF
cdr3_nt: TGTGCCAGCTCATTAGGACAGGGCACAGATACGCAGTATTTT